The source of this TCR beta chain is a study of blood T cell repertoires in COVID-19. The wider study: The study drew acute and convalescent COVID-19 samples from the United States, Italy and Spain.

This clone was detected only once. Germline-derived CDR1 and CDR2 are MNHNS and SASEGT. CDR3 length equals 18 residues. The trim removed 4 bases at V and 3 bases at J, leaving 8 bases unmatched. Participant ages covered about 18 to 95 years across some 25 US areas. Each participant's cohort was designated according to participant-reported clinical history. Clones were read by immunoSEQ multiplex PCR, and TCRdb kept only the in-frame ones, dropping some. The sample has around 250,000 clones; around 90% are singletons. The genes are TRBV6-1 and TRBJ2-2; 13 bases are shared with TRBD2. The receptor was isolated from a middle-aged woman who had been exposed to COVID-19. The sequencing input was PBMCs or T cells enriched from blood (not recorded which). CDR3 nucleotides: TGTGCCAGCAGTGCTTACGGGACTAGCGGGACGGACACCGGGGAGCTGTTTTTT. It encodes CASSAYGTSGTDTGELFF.